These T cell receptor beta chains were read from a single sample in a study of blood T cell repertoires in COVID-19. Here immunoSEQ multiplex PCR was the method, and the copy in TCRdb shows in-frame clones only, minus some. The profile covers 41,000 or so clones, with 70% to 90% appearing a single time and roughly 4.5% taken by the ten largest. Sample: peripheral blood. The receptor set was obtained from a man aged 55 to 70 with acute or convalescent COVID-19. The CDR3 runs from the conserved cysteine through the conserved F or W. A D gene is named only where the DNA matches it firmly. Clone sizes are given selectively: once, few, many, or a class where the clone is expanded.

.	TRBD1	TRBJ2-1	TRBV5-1	CASSSDRGPSSYNEQFF	TGCGCCAGCAGCTCCGACAGGGGGCCAAGCTCCTACAATGAGCAGTTCTTC
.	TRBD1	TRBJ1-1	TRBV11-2	CASSPGGTNTEAFF	TGTGCCAGCAGCCCAGGGGGGACGAACACTGAAGCTTTCTTT
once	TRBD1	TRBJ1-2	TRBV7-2	CASSLGRDREVIF	TGTGCCAGCAGCTTAGGCAGGGACAGGGAGGTAATCTTC
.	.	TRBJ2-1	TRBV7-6	CASSLGIGESSYNEQFF	TGTGCCAGCAGCTTAGGGATCGGGGAAAGCTCCTACAATGAGCAGTTCTTC
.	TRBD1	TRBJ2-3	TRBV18	CASSPRTGEADTQYF	TGTGCCAGCTCACCTCGGACAGGGGAGGCAGATACGCAGTATTTT
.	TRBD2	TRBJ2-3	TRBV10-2	CASRWGTSFTDTQYF	TGCGCCAGCAGGTGGGGGACTAGCTTCACAGATACGCAGTATTTT
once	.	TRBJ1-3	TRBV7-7	CASSPSPSSGNTIYF	TGTGCTAGCAGCCCTAGTCCGAGCTCTGGAAACACCATATATTTT
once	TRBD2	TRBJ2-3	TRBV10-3	CATVAGARRDTQYF	TGTGCCACGGTAGCGGGGGCCCGGCGGGATACGCAGTATTTT
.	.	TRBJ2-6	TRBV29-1	CSVGSHSSGANVLTF	TGCAGCGTGGGGAGTCACAGCTCTGGGGCCAACGTCCTGACTTTC
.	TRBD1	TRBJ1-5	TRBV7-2	CASSSTGNQPQHF	TGTGCCAGCAGCTCGACAGGGAATCAGCCCCAGCATTTT
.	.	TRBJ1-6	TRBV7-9	CASRNMGLRGSPLHF	TGTGCCAGCAGAAATATGGGCCTGAGGGGGTCACCCCTCCACTTT
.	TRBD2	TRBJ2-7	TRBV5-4	CASSVSGGNYEQYF	TGTGCCAGCAGCGTAAGCGGGGGCAACTACGAGCAGTACTTC
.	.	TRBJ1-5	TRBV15	CAIGLRNQPQHF	TGTGCCATCGGACTGCGCAATCAGCCCCAGCATTTT
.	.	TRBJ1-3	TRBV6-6	CASRQVPSGNTIYF	TGTGCCAGCAGGCAGGTCCCCTCTGGAAACACCATATATTTT
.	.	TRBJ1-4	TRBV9	CASSVGWGGGGEKLFF	TGTGCCAGCAGCGTAGGTTGGGGAGGCGGTGGTGAAAAACTGTTTTTT
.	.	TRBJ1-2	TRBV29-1	CSTKDSGYTF	TGCAGCACTAAGGACAGTGGCTACACCTTC
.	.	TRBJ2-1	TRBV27	CASSFAPPGYNEQFF	TGTGCCAGCAGTTTTGCTCCCCCGGGATACAATGAGCAGTTCTTC
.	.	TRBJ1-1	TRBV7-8	CASSWSGGTEAFF	TGTGCCAGCAGTTGGTCGGGAGGGACTGAAGCTTTCTTT
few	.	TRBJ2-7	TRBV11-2	CASSIWGVGEQYF	TGTGCCAGCAGTATCTGGGGGGTCGGGGAGCAGTACTTC
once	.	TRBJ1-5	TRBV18	CASSPFGDNNQPQHF	TGTGCCAGCTCACCATTCGGGGACAACAATCAGCCCCAGCATTTT
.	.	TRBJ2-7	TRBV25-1	CASRGVLGAQYF	TGTGCCAGCAGGGGGGTCCTGGGGGCGCAGTACTTC
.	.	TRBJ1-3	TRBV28	CASKGYVNSGNTIYF	TGTGCCAGCAAGGGGTACGTCAACTCTGGAAACACCATATATTTT
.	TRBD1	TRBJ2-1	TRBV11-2	CASSRDRWSQGEKQFF	TGTGCCAGCAGTCGAGATAGATGGTCACAGGGGGAGAAGCAGTTCTTC
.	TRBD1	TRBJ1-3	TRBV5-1	CASSLMSADRGLGNTIYF	TGCGCCAGCAGCCTGATGTCGGCGGACAGGGGGCTAGGAAACACCATATATTTT
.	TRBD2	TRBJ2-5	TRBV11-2	CASSRGGLAEETQYF	TGTGCCAGCAGCCGAGGGGGACTAGCGGAAGAGACCCAGTACTTC
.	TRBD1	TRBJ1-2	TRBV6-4	CASSPTGTNYGYTF	TGTGCCAGCAGTCCGACAGGGACTAACTATGGCTACACCTTC
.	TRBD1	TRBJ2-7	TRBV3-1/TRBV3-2	CASSHTGQGSYEQYF	TGTGCCAGCAGCCATACCGGACAGGGCTCCTACGAGCAGTACTTC
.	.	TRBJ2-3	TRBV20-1	CSASPKDTQYF	TGCAGTGCTAGTCCAAAAGATACGCAGTATTTT
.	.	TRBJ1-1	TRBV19	CASSTGGKTEAFF	TGTGCCAGTAGTACGGGGGGGAAGACTGAAGCTTTCTTT
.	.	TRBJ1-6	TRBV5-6	CASSLGGNSPLHF	TGTGCCAGCAGCTTAGGAGGAAATTCACCCCTCCACTTT
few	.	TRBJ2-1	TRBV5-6	CASSILPLSSGEQFF	TGTGCCAGCAGCATTCTCCCGCTTAGTTCGGGTGAGCAGTTCTTC
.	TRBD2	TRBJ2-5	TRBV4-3	CASSQDPMTSGVETQYF	TGCGCCAGCAGCCAAGATCCGATGACTAGCGGGGTTGAGACCCAGTACTTC
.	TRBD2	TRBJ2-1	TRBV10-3	CAISAGASGGGTNEQFF	TGTGCCATCAGTGCGGGAGCTAGCGGGGGGGGAACGAATGAGCAGTTCTTC
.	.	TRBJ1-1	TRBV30	CAWSTRTGTEAFF	TGTGCCTGGAGTACCCGCACAGGCACTGAAGCTTTCTTT
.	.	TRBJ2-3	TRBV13	CASSPRDTQYF	TGTGCCAGCAGCCCACGGGACACACAGTATTTT
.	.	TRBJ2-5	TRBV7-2	CASSLSGAETQYF	TGTGCCAGCAGCTTAAGTGGTGCGGAGACCCAGTACTTC
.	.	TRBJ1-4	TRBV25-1	CASSNREQGGEKLFF	TGTGCCAGCTCAAACCGGGAGCAGGGCGGTGAAAAACTGTTTTTT
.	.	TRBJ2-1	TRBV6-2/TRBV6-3	CASSPRGASYNEQFF	TGTGCCAGCAGTCCCCGGGGGGCCAGCTACAATGAGCAGTTCTTC
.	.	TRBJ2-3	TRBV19	CASSLGQSSTDTQYF	TGTGCCAGTAGCCTTGGACAGTCTAGCACAGATACGCAGTATTTT
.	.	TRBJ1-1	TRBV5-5	CASSLVLGQNTEAFF	TGTGCCAGCAGCTTGGTTCTGGGGCAGAACACTGAAGCTTTCTTT
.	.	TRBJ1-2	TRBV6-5	CAARPGHLPDYTF	TGTGCCGCTCGGCCGGGACACCTCCCGGACTACACCTTC
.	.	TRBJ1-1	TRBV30	CAWDKGMNTEAFF	TGTGCCTGGGACAAGGGGATGAACACTGAAGCTTTCTTT
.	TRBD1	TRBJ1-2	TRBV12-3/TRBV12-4	CASSRTGGEGYTF	TGTGCCAGCAGTAGGACAGGGGGTGAAGGCTACACCTTC
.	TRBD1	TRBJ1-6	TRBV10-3	CAISDPPGQGITYNSPLHF	TGTGCCATCAGTGACCCACCGGGACAGGGGATAACCTATAATTCACCCCTCCACTTT
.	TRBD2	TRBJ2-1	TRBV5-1	CASAKLTSGGNDEQFF	TGCGCCAGCGCCAAACTAACGAGCGGGGGGAACGATGAGCAGTTCTTC
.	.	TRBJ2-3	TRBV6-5	CASSYSGGWGPDTQYF	TGTGCCAGCAGTTACTCGGGGGGATGGGGCCCAGATACGCAGTATTTT
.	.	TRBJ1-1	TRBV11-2	CASSLDMNTEAFF	TGTGCCAGCAGCTTAGATATGAACACTGAAGCTTTCTTT
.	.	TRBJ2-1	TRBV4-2	CASSQDTGNEQFF	TGTGCCAGCAGCCAAGATACAGGTAATGAGCAGTTCTTC
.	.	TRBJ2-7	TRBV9	CASSPEGDGYEQYF	TGTGCCAGCAGTCCAGAGGGGGATGGGTACGAGCAGTACTTC
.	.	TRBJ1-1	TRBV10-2	CASSENYRPLGTEAFF	TGCGCCAGCAGTGAGAATTACAGGCCCTTGGGCACTGAAGCTTTCTTT
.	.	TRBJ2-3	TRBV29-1	CSAGGGGDTQYF	TGCAGCGCAGGGGGGGGAGGGGATACGCAGTATTTT
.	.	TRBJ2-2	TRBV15	CATSRDGPQGGELFF	TGTGCCACCAGCAGAGATGGCCCCCAGGGCGGGGAGCTGTTTTTT
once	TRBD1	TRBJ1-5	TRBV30	CAWSPKGQGRDQPQHF	TGTGCCTGGAGTCCCAAGGGACAGGGGAGGGATCAGCCCCAGCATTTT
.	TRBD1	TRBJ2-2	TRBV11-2	CASSLEYRGTGELFF	TGTGCCAGCAGCTTAGAATACAGGGGGACCGGGGAGCTGTTTTTT
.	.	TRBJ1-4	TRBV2	CASSAQATNEKLFF	TGTGCCAGCAGCGCACAGGCAACTAATGAAAAACTGTTTTTT